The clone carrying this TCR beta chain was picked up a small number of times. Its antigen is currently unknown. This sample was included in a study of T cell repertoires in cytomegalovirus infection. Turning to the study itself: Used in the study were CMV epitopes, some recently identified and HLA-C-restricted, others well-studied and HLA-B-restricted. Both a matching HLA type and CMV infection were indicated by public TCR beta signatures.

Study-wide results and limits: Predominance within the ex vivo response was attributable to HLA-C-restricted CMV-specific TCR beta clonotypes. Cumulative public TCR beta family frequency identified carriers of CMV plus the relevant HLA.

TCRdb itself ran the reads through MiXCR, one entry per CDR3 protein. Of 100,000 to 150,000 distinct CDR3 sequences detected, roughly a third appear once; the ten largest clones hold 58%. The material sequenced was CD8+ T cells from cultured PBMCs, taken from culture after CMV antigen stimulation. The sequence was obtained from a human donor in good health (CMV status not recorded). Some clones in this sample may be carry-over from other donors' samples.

The CDR3 here is CASSLVLPSGEQFF. The CDR3 DNA is TGTGCCAGCAGCTTAGTTCTCCCATCGGGTGAGCAGTTCTTC. This chain links TRBV7-2 with TRBJ2-1; D unresolved. V was clipped by 1 base and J by 9 bases, with 13 bases between them. Germline V gives CDR1 SGHTA, CDR2 FQGNSA. The CDR3 runs to 14 residues.